This TCR beta chain was profiled in a study of patients and donors after allogeneic stem cell transplantation. V was clipped by 8 bases and J by 2 bases; unmatched bases: 5. Germline V gene lookup returns CDR1 MGHRA and CDR2 YSYEKL. The CDR3 spans 14 residues. One entry per CDR3 protein, called by TCRdb with MiXCR from the RT-PCR reads. The sample lists about 87,000 distinct CDR3 sequences; roughly 5.2% were seen once. The sample holds many counts of this clonotype. The chain has TRBV4-1 and TRBJ2-1, with 8 bases lining up with TRBD2. The material sequenced was blood, either unsorted or a sorted T cell fraction (not recorded which). The receptor was isolated from a human donor who was either an allogeneic HSCT recipient or a stem cell or donor lymphocyte infusion donor (not recorded which). It is not recorded whose cells these are; they may come from a transplant donor. CDR3 in amino acids: CASREGRTYNEQFF. The DNA of the CDR3 is TGCGCCAGCCGGGAGGGCCGTACCTACAATGAGCAGTTCTTC.